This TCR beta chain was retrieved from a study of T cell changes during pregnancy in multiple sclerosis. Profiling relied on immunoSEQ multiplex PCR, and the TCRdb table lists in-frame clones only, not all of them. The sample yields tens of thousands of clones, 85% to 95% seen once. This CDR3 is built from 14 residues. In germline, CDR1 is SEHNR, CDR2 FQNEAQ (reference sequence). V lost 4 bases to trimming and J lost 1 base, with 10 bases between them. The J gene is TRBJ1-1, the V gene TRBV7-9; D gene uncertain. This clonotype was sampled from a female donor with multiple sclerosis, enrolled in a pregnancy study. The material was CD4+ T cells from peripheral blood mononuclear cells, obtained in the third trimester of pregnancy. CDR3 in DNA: TGTGCCAGCAGCTACCTGGGGAGGAACACTGAAGCTTTCTTT. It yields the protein CASSYLGRNTEAFF. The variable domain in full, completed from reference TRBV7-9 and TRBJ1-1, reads DTGVSQNPRHKITKRGQNVTFRCDPISEHNRLYWYRQTLGQGPEFLTYFQNEAQLEKSRLLSDRFSAERPKGSFSTLEIQRTEQGDSAMYLCASSYLGRNTEAFFGQGTRLTVV.